The T cell receptor (beta chain) described here comes from a study of T-cell memory formation after mild COVID-19. TCRdb recomputed calls from the 5' RACE reads with MiXCR, one row per CDR3 protein. The sample has about 430,000 distinct CDR3 sequences, roughly 18% seen once. This clonotype has a handful of counts. The CDR3 consists of 15 residues. Germline-derived CDR1 and CDR2 are SGHTA and FQGNSA. The junction had 6 bases not matched to a gene; V was cut back by 1 base and J by 5 bases. The chain is built from TRBV7-2 and TRBJ1-1; 8 bases agree with TRBD1. The receptor was isolated from a man between 18 and 35 years old who had mild COVID-19 (a few samples of this study predate the infection). Cell type and time point are not known. Sequencing was carried out using PBMCs or a T cell subset sorted from them (not recorded which). The CDR3: CASSLDLRQGTEAFF. In nucleotides, the CDR3 is TGTGCCAGCAGCTTAGATCTTAGACAGGGGACTGAAGCTTTCTTT.